This T cell receptor beta chain was captured by sequencing in a study of blood T cell repertoires in COVID-19. Produced via immunoSEQ multiplex PCR; TCRdb's table is partial and in-frame only. The sample lists tens of thousands of clones, 85% occurring once. This clonotype was sampled from a man at least 80 years old with acute or convalescent COVID-19. Sequenced sample: peripheral blood.

The CDR3 is CASTRDRVRGYTF. DNA of the CDR3: TGTGCCAGCACCAGGGACAGGGTTCGTGGCTACACCTTC. The chain has TRBV12-3 or TRBV12-4 and TRBJ1-2; the match to TRBD1 covers 9 bases. The V gene end was trimmed by 7 bases and the J gene end by 7 bases; junction bases not matched to a gene: 7. This CDR3 comprises 13 residues.